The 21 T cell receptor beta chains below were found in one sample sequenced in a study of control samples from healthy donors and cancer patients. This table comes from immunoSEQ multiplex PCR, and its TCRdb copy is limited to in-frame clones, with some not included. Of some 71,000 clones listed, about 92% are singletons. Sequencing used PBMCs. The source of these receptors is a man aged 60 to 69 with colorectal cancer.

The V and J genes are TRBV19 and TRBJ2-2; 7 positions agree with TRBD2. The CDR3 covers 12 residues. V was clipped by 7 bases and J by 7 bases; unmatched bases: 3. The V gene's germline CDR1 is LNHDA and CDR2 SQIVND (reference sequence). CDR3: CASTPGGGELFF. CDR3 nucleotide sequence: TGTGCCAGTACCCCGGGAGGCGGGGAGCTGTTTTTT. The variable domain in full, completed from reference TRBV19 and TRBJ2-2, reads DGGITQSPKYLFRKEGQNVTLSCEQNLNHDAMYWYRQDPGQGLRLIYYSQIVNDFQKGDIAEGYSVSREKKESFPLTVTSAQKNPTAFYLCASTPGGGELFFGEGSRLTVL.

The CDR3 coding sequence is TGTGCCAGCTCACCCTCGGGGGGTCAGCCCCAGCATTTT. Protein product: CASSPSGGQPQHF. This sequence joins TRBV18 and TRBJ1-5; D is perhaps TRBD1 (5 bases). Looked up from germline, CDR1 is KGHSH and CDR2 is LQKENI. V dropped 3 bases and J dropped 6 bases, with 9 bases sitting between them. The CDR3 sequence is 13 residues long.

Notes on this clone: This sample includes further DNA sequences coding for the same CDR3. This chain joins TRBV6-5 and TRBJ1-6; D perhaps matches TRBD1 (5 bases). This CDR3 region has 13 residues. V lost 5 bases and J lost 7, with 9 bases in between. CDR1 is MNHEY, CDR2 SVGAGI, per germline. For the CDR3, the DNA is TGTGCCAGCAGTCGGGGGGGAAATTCACCCCTCCACTTT. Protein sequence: CASSRGGNSPLHF.

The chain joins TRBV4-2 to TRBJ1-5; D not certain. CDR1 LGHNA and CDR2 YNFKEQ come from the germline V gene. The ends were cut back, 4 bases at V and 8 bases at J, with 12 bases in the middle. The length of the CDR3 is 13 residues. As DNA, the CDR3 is TGTGCCAGCAGCCCGACACGGGTAGAGCCCCAGCATTTT. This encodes CASSPTRVEPQHF.

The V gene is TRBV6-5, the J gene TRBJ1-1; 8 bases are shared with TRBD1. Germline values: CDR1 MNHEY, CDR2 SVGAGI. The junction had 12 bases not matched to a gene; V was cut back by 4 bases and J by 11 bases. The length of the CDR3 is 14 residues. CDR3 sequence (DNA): TGTGCCAGCAGTTTAGACAGGGGCCCAAGGCGGGCTTTCTTT. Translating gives CASSLDRGPRRAFF.

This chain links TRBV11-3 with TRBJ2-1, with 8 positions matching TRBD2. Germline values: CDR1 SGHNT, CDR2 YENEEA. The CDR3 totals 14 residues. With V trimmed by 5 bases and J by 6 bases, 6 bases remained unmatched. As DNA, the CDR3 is TGTGCCAGCAGCCTGCTGGCGGGGGGCAATGAGCAGTTCTTC. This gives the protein CASSLLAGGNEQFF.

Here the CDR3 DNA reads TGTGCCAGGCGGGATGGGGAGACCCAGTACTTC. This gives the protein CARRDGETQYF. The V gene is TRBV6-4, the J gene TRBJ2-5; possibly TRBD2 for D (6 bases). Looked up from germline, CDR1 is MRHNA and CDR2 is SNTAGT. The CDR3 covers 11 residues. With 9 bases removed from V and 5 bases from J, the gap between germline ends came to 10 bases.

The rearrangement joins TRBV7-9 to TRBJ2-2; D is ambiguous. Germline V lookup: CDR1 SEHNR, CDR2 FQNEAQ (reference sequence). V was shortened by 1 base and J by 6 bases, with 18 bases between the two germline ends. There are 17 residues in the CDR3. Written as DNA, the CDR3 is TGTGCCAGCAGCTTAGTCGGCACAAACCCCGGGCCCGGGGAGCTGTTTTTT. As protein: CASSLVGTNPGPGELFF. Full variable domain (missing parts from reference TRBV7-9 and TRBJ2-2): DTGVSQNPRHKITKRGQNVTFRCDPISEHNRLYWYRQTLGQGPEFLTYFQNEAQLEKSRLLSDRFSAERPKGSFSTLEIQRTEQGDSAMYLCASSLVGTNPGPGELFFGEGSRLTVL.

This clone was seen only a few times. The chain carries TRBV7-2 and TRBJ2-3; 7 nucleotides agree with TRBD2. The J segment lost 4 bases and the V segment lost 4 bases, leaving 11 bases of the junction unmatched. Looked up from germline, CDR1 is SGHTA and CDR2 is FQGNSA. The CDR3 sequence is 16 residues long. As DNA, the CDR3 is TGTGCCAGCAGCTCCGGCGGGGGATCAGCAGCAGATACGCAGTATTTT. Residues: CASSSGGGSAADTQYF.

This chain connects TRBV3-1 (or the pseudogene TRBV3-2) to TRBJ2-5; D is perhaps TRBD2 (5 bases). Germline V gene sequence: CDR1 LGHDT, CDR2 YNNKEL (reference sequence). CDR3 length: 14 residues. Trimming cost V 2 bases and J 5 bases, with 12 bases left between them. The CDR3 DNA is TGTGCCAGCAGCCAAAAAACTAGATGGGAGACCCAGTACTTC. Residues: CASSQKTRWETQYF.

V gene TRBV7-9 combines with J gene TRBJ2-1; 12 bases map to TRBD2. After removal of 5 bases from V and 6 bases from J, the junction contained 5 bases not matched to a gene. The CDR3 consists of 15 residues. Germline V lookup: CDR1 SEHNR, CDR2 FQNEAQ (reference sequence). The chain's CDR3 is CASSPRLAGANEQFF. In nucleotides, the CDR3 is TGTGCCAGCAGCCCACGACTAGCGGGAGCCAATGAGCAGTTCTTC.

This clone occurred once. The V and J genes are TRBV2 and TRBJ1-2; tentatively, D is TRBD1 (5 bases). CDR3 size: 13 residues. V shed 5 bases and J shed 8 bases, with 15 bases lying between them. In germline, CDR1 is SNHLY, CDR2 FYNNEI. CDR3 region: CASSLGAGRGYTF. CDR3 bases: TGTGCCAGCAGTCTAGGGGCAGGACGGGGCTACACCTTC.

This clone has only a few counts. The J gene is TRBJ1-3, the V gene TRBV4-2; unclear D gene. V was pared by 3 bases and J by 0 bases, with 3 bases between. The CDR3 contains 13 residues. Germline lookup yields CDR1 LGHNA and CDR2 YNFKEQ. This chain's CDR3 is CASSQPSGNTIYF. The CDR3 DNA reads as TGTGCCAGCAGCCAGCCCTCTGGAAACACCATATATTTT.

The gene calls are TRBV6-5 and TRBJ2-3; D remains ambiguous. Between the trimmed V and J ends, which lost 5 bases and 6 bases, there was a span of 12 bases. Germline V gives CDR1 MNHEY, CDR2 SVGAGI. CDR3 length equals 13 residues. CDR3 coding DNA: TGTGCCAGCAGTCGGGTTTTTGCGGATACGCAGTATTTT. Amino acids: CASSRVFADTQYF.

The CDR3, as DNA: TGTGCTAGTGGTTTGGCAGGGTTGAACACTGAAGCTTTCTTT. It yields the protein CASGLAGLNTEAFF. V usage is TRBV12-5 and J usage is TRBJ1-1; D may be TRBD1 (5 bases). Between the trimmed V and J ends, which lost 1 base and 0 bases, there was a span of 6 bases. The CDR3 loop spans 14 amino acids. CDR1 is LGHNT and CDR2 is FRNRAP in the germline V gene.

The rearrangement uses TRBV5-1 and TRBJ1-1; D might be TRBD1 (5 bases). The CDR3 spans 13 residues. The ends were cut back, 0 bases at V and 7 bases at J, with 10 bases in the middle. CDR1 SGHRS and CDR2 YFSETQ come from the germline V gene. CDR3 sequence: CASSLVGVDEAFF. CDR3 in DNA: TGCGCCAGCAGCTTGGTGGGGGTCGATGAAGCTTTCTTT.

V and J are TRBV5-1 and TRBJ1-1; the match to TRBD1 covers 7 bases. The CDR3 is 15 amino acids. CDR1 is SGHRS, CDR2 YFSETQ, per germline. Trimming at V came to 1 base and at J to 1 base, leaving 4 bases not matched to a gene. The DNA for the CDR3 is TGCGCCAGCAGCTTGAACAGGGGAGGGAACACTGAAGCTTTCTTT. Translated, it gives CASSLNRGGNTEAFF.

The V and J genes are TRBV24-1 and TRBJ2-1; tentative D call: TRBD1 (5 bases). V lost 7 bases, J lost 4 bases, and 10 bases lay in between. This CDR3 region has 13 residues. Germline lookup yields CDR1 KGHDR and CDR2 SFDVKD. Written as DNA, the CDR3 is TGTGCCACCAGCCCTCAGGGTTACAATGAGCAGTTCTTC. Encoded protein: CATSPQGYNEQFF.

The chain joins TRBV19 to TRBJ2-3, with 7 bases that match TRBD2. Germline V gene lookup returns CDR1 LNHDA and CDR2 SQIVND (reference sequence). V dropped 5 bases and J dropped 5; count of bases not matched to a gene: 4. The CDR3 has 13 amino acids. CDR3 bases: TGTGCCAGTAGTTGGGGGGGTGAAGATACGCAGTATTTT. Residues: CASSWGGEDTQYF.

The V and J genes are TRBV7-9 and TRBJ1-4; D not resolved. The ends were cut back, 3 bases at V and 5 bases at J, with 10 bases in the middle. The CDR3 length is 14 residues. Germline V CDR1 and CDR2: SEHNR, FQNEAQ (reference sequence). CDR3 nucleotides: TGTGCCAGCAGCTTCGAGGGCTTAAATGAAAAACTGTTTTTT. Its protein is CASSFEGLNEKLFF.

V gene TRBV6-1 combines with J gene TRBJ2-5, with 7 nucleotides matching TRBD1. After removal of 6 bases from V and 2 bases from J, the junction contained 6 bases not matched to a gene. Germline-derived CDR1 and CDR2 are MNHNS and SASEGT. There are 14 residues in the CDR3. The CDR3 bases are TGTGCCAGCAGGGAGACAGGGAATCAAGAGACCCAGTACTTC. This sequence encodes CASRETGNQETQYF.